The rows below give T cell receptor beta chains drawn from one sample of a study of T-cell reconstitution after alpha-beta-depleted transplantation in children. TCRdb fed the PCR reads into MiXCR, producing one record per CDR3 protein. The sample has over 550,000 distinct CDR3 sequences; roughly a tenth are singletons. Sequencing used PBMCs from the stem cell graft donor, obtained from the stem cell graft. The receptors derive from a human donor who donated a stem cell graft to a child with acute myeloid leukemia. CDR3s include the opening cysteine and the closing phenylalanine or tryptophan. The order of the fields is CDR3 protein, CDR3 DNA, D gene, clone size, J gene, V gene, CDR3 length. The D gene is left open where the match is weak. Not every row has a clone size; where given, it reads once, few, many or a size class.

CDR3: CASNPGGGFRTQYF
DNA: TGTGCCAGCAACCCCGGGGGAGGCTTCCGGACCCAGTACTTC
D: NA
size: NA
J: TRBJ2-5
V: TRBV11-2
length: 14

CDR3: CASRFSGAKHPSGANVLTF
DNA: TGTGCCAGCAGATTCTCAGGGGCTAAACATCCGTCTGGGGCCAACGTCCTGACTTTC
D: NA
size: once
J: TRBJ2-6
V: TRBV6-5
length: 19

CDR3: CSASFGSEAFF
DNA: TGCAGTGCTAGTTTTGGTAGTGAAGCTTTCTTT
D: NA
size: NA
J: TRBJ1-1
V: TRBV20-1
length: 11

CDR3: CSVDPTNYTEAFF
DNA: TGCAGCGTTGATCCGACAAATTACACTGAAGCTTTCTTT
D: NA
size: few
J: TRBJ1-1
V: TRBV29-1
length: 13

CDR3: CASSAGQGDHHF
DNA: TGTGCCAGCAGCGCGGGACAGGGCGATCACCACTTT
D: TRBD1
size: few
J: TRBJ1-6
V: TRBV5-6
length: 12

CDR3: CASSSGTQPQHF
DNA: TGTGCCAGCAGCTCCGGAACGCAGCCCCAGCATTTT
D: NA
size: many
J: TRBJ1-5
V: TRBV6-6
length: 12

CDR3: CSARRLSYEQYF
DNA: TGCAGTGCTAGGCGGCTCTCCTACGAGCAGTACTTC
D: NA
size: few
J: TRBJ2-7
V: TRBV20-1
length: 12

CDR3: CASRQGGASSYNEQFF
DNA: TGTGCCAGCAGGCAGGGGGGCGCAAGCTCCTACAATGAGCAGTTCTTC
D: NA
size: few
J: TRBJ2-1
V: TRBV7-2
length: 16

CDR3: CASSLKAGTGSSYNEQFF
DNA: TGTGCCAGCAGCTTAAAAGCCGGGACAGGAAGCTCCTACAATGAGCAGTTCTTC
D: TRBD1
size: few
J: TRBJ2-1
V: TRBV7-3
length: 18

CDR3: CASMARSYEQYF
DNA: TGTGCCAGCATGGCTCGATCCTACGAGCAGTACTTC
D: NA
size: few
J: TRBJ2-7
V: TRBV6-5
length: 12

CDR3: CSATVYQETQYF
DNA: TGCAGCGCCACTGTGTACCAAGAGACCCAGTACTTC
D: NA
size: NA
J: TRBJ2-5
V: TRBV29-1
length: 12

CDR3: CASRLGSLSNQPQHF
DNA: TGTGCCAGCAGGCTCGGGAGCCTCTCCAATCAGCCCCAGCATTTT
D: NA
size: many
J: TRBJ1-5
V: TRBV12-3/TRBV12-4
length: 15

CDR3: CASSLVVAPGEQYF
DNA: TGTGCCAGCAGCTTAGTGGTGGCACCTGGGGAGCAGTACTTC
D: NA
size: few
J: TRBJ2-7
V: TRBV7-2
length: 14

CDR3: CATSAGGRSTDTQYF
DNA: TGTGCCACCAGTGCGGGCGGGAGGAGCACAGATACGCAGTATTTT
D: TRBD2
size: few
J: TRBJ2-3
V: TRBV24-1
length: 15

CDR3: CASSWSRGGNEQFF
DNA: TGCGCCAGCAGCTGGAGTAGGGGGGGCAATGAGCAGTTCTTC
D: NA
size: many
J: TRBJ2-1
V: TRBV4-3
length: 14

CDR3: CASSLAQGFETQYF
DNA: TGCGCCAGCAGCTTGGCGCAGGGATTCGAGACCCAGTACTTC
D: NA
size: NA
J: TRBJ2-5
V: TRBV5-1
length: 14

CDR3: CASSLGAVTYEQYF
DNA: TGTGCCAGCAGCTTGGGAGCAGTAACCTACGAGCAGTACTTC
D: NA
size: few
J: TRBJ2-7
V: TRBV5-4
length: 14

CDR3: CSARDSGHSYNEQFF
DNA: TGCAGTGCTAGAGATAGCGGCCACTCCTACAATGAGCAGTTCTTC
D: NA
size: NA
J: TRBJ2-1
V: TRBV20-1
length: 15

CDR3: CASSLEAQYF
DNA: TGTGCCAGCAGCTTAGAGGCGCAGTATTTT
D: NA
size: NA
J: TRBJ2-3
V: TRBV7-8
length: 10

CDR3: CASSETRAELTEAFF
DNA: TGTGCCAGCAGTGAAACGCGAGCCGAGCTGACTGAAGCTTTCTTT
D: NA
size: NA
J: TRBJ1-1
V: TRBV6-1
length: 15

CDR3: CSVPPGTYNEQFF
DNA: TGCAGCGTCCCCCCCGGGACTTACAATGAGCAGTTCTTC
D: NA
size: NA
J: TRBJ2-1
V: TRBV29-1
length: 13

CDR3: CAWSWGADTQYF
DNA: TGTGCCTGGAGTTGGGGGGCAGATACGCAGTATTTT
D: NA
size: few
J: TRBJ2-3
V: TRBV30
length: 12

CDR3: CASNMDRGAGEQYF
DNA: TGTGCCAGCAATATGGACAGGGGCGCCGGCGAGCAGTACTTC
D: TRBD1
size: few
J: TRBJ2-7
V: TRBV2
length: 14

CDR3: CASNQGSGLTEAFF
DNA: TGTGCCAGCAACCAAGGTTCAGGGCTCACTGAAGCTTTCTTT
D: NA
size: few
J: TRBJ1-1
V: TRBV7-9
length: 14

CDR3: CASSLVGREGDQETQYF
DNA: TGTGCCAGCAGCTTGGTGGGCCGGGAGGGTGACCAAGAGACCCAGTACTTC
D: TRBD2
size: few
J: TRBJ2-5
V: TRBV5-4
length: 17

CDR3: CSTQEGSYEQYF
DNA: TGCAGCACACAGGAGGGCTCCTACGAGCAGTACTTC
D: NA
size: few
J: TRBJ2-7
V: TRBV29-1
length: 12

CDR3: CASSLYQGPNTEAFF
DNA: TGTGCCAGCAGTTTATATCAGGGTCCGAACACTGAAGCTTTCTTT
D: NA
size: NA
J: TRBJ1-1
V: TRBV27
length: 15

CDR3: CASKLNTGELFF
DNA: TGTGCCAGCAAATTGAACACCGGGGAGCTGTTTTTT
D: NA
size: few
J: TRBJ2-2
V: TRBV25-1
length: 12

CDR3: CASSLLGGAQETQYF
DNA: TGTGCCAGCAGTTTGCTTGGGGGAGCCCAAGAGACCCAGTACTTC
D: NA
size: NA
J: TRBJ2-5
V: TRBV12-3/TRBV12-4
length: 15

CDR3: CASSVGRGRWQETQYF
DNA: TGTGCCAGCAGCGTAGGGCGCGGGAGATGGCAAGAGACCCAGTACTTC
D: TRBD2
size: few
J: TRBJ2-5
V: TRBV9
length: 16

CDR3: CASSSGRNYEQYF
DNA: TGTGCCAGTAGTAGTGGCAGGAATTACGAGCAGTACTTC
D: NA
size: few
J: TRBJ2-7
V: TRBV19
length: 13

CDR3: CASSLAPGEGTQYF
DNA: TGTGCCAGCAGTTTAGCGCCCGGGGAAGGGACCCAGTACTTC
D: NA
size: NA
J: TRBJ2-5
V: TRBV12-3/TRBV12-4
length: 14

CDR3: CASSPSDSNYEQYF
DNA: TGCGCCAGCAGCCCCTCGGACTCGAATTACGAGCAGTACTTC
D: NA
size: NA
J: TRBJ2-7
V: TRBV5-1
length: 14

CDR3: CASSPAWDTGRARPQYF
DNA: TGTGCCAGCAGCCCGGCCTGGGACACCGGCAGGGCAAGGCCCCAGTACTTC
D: NA
size: NA
J: TRBJ2-5
V: TRBV7-2
length: 17

CDR3: CASSPRTGVSSGANVLTF
DNA: TGTGCCAGCAGCCCCCGGACAGGGGTGAGCTCTGGGGCCAACGTCCTGACTTTC
D: TRBD1
size: few
J: TRBJ2-6
V: TRBV11-1
length: 18

CDR3: CASSLGPLAGGPTTDTQYF
DNA: TGTGCCAGCAGCTTAGGGCCCCTAGCGGGAGGGCCGACCACAGATACGCAGTATTTT
D: TRBD2
size: many
J: TRBJ2-3
V: TRBV7-2
length: 19

CDR3: CASSLGGASEQYF
DNA: TGTGCCAGCAGCTTAGGGGGCGCGTCCGAGCAGTACTTC
D: NA
size: few
J: TRBJ2-7
V: TRBV7-9
length: 13

CDR3: CASSLRSPGLLTDTQYF
DNA: TGTGCCAGCAGTTTACGCTCGCCGGGACTCCTCACAGATACGCAGTATTTT
D: NA
size: few
J: TRBJ2-3
V: TRBV27
length: 17

CDR3: CASSLPVAPGVGEQFF
DNA: TGTGCCAGCAGTTTGCCCGTGGCCCCAGGGGTTGGTGAGCAGTTCTTC
D: NA
size: once
J: TRBJ2-1
V: TRBV12-3/TRBV12-4
length: 16

CDR3: CASKRAGYTGELFF
DNA: TGTGCCAGCAAACGGGCAGGCTACACCGGGGAGCTGTTTTTT
D: NA
size: many
J: TRBJ2-2
V: TRBV28
length: 14

CDR3: CSVEAGGNGEQFF
DNA: TGCAGCGTTGAAGCGGGAGGGAACGGTGAGCAGTTCTTC
D: TRBD2
size: NA
J: TRBJ2-1
V: TRBV29-1
length: 13

CDR3: CASTSLAGGPAIEQYF
DNA: TGTGCCAGCACCTCACTAGCGGGAGGGCCCGCTATCGAGCAGTACTTC
D: TRBD2
size: few
J: TRBJ2-7
V: TRBV6-1
length: 16